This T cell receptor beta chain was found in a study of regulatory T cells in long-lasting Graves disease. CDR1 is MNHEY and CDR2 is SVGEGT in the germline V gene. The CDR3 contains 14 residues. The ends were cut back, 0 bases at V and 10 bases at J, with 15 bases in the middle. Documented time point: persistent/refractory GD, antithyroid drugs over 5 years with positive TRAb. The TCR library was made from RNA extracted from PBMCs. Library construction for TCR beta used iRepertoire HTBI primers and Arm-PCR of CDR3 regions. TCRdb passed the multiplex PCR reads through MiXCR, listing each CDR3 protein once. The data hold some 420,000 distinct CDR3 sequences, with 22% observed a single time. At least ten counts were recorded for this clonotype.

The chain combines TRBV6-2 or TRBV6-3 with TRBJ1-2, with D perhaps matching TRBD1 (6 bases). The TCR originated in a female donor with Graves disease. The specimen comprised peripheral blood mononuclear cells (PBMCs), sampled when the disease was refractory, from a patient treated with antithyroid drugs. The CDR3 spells CASSYSRGLSYYTF. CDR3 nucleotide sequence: TGTGCCAGCAGTTACTCCAGGGGACTTAGTTACTACACCTTC.